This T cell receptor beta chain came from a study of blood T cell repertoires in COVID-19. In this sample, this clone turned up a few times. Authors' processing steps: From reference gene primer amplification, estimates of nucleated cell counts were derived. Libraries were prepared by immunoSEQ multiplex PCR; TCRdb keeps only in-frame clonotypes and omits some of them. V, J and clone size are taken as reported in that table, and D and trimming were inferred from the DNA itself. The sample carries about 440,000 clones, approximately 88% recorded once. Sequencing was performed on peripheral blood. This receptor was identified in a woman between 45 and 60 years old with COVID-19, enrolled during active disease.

This CDR3 is CASSLAPQGDGYTF. CDR3 DNA: TGTGCCAGCAGCTTAGCGCCACAGGGTGATGGCTACACCTTC. The rearrangement uses TRBV7-8 and TRBJ1-2; tentative D call: TRBD1 (6 bases). The CDR3 extends over 14 amino acids. Germline-derived CDR1 and CDR2 are SGHVS and FQNEAQ. Trimming took off 0 bases at V and 6 bases at J, with 11 bases between the two ends.